What follows describes a single T cell receptor (beta chain). Some clones are missing from TCRdb's copy, which holds only in-frame ones; the method was immunoSEQ multiplex PCR. The sample lists under 750,000 clones, 55% to 80% occurring once. The CDR3 contains 14 residues. Deletions cut 6 bases from V and 3 bases from J, with 12 bases between. CDR1 and CDR2 from the germline V gene are MNHEY and SMNVEV (reference sequence). The data were taken from a study of shared clonotypes between healthy human individuals. Researchers partitioned CD4+ cells into CD45RA+ naive and CD45RA-negative memory subsets. The gene calls are TRBV27 and TRBJ1-5; no clear D. The specimen was memory CD4+ T cells sorted from blood. The subset was: CD45RA-negative fraction. This receptor was identified in a woman younger than 45 in good health. The CDR3 loop reads CASSRAAHNQPQHF. Written as DNA, the CDR3 is TGTGCCAGCAGCCGGGCCGCACACAATCAGCCCCAGCATTTT.